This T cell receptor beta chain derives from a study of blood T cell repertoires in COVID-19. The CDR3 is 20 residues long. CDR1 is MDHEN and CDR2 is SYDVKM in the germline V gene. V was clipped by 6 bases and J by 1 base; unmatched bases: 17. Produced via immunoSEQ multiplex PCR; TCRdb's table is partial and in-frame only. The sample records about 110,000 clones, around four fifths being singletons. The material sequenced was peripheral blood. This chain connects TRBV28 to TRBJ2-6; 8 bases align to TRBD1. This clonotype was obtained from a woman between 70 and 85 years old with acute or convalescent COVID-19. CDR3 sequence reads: CASSPPGADRVQSGANVLTF. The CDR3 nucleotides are TGTGCCAGCAGCCCCCCGGGGGCGGACAGGGTCCAATCTGGGGCCAACGTCCTGACTTTC.